The following is a T cell receptor (beta chain) sequence with its context. V gave up 6 bases and J gave up 1 base; unmatched junction bases: 5. The CDR3 totals 17 residues. Germline CDR1 reads KGHDR; CDR2 reads SFDVKD. In the original workflow: Amplified reference gene primers provided the basis for estimating nucleated cell counts. The assay was immunoSEQ multiplex PCR, and TCRdb's table has in-frame clones only and misses some. The V and J calls and clone size were taken over from that table, and D and trimming were inferred from the DNA. Counted here are 170,000 or so clones, roughly nine tenths occurring once; the ten biggest clones make up approximately 2.1%. The sample originates from a study of blood T cell repertoires in COVID-19. The wider study: PBMCs, B-cell-depleted T cells, or T cells were the source of the cDNA or gDNA that made up the material.

The receptor's source is a man younger than 35 who had recovered from COVID-19. The sample was peripheral blood. The chain combines TRBV24-1 with TRBJ2-6, with 10 bases identical to TRBD1. The CDR3 reads CATSRGTGESGANVLTF. The DNA for the CDR3 is TGTGCCACCAGTAGAGGGACAGGGGAATCTGGGGCCAACGTCCTGACTTTC.